The 30 T cell receptor beta chains below all came from one sample that was sequenced in a study of Ad26.COV2.S vaccination and SARS-CoV-2 variants. The treatment denotes: around 19 received Ad26.COV2.S at low or high dose, single or two shots; about 5 received placebo; per-sample allocation not given. Day 63 following the first vaccine or placebo injection was when the samples were taken. Profiled with immunoSEQ multiplex PCR; TCRdb holds only in-frame clones, not every one. The sample gives about 280,000 clones, over 75% of which show up once; about 3.5% is in the top ten. The sequencing used peripheral blood, collected in a trial of Ad26.COV2.S vaccine versus placebo. These receptors came from a person between 18 and 60 years old who received the Ad26.COV2.S COVID-19 vaccine or a placebo.

The sample holds a few counts of this clone. The rearrangement links TRBV7-9 to TRBJ1-2; 8 positions match TRBD1. The CDR3 sequence is 15 residues long. Losses at the gene ends were 7 bases for V and 1 base for J; bases not matched to a gene: 8. Germline assignment: CDR1 SEHNR and CDR2 FQNEAQ (reference sequence). The CDR3 coding sequence is TGTGCCAGCAATTCCGGACAGGGTCTTAACTATGGCTACACCTTC. It specifies CASNSGQGLNYGYTF. Full variable domain (outside the CDR3, taken from reference TRBV7-9 and TRBJ1-2): DTGVSQNPRHKITKRGQNVTFRCDPISEHNRLYWYRQTLGQGPEFLTYFQNEAQLEKSRLLSDRFSAERPKGSFSTLEIQRTEQGDSAMYLCASNSGQGLNYGYTFGSGTRLTVV.

The chain employs TRBV6-2 or TRBV6-3 and TRBJ2-2, with 7 nucleotides matching TRBD2. The length of the CDR3 is 13 residues. The germline gives CDR1 MNHEY, CDR2 SVGEGT. V dropped 3 bases and J dropped 7; count of bases not matched to a gene: 2. The CDR3 bases are TGTGCCAGCAGTTATGCGGGGGACGGGGAGCTGTTTTTT. Its translation is CASSYAGDGELFF.

The chain has TRBV4-1 and TRBJ2-7, with 11 nucleotides matching TRBD1. The germline CDR1 and CDR2 sequences are MGHRA and YSYEKL. This CDR3 region has 18 residues. V lost 4 bases to trimming and J lost 1 base; unmatched junction nucleotides: 12. The CDR3 coding sequence is TGCGCCAGCAGCCTCGCATCGCTCCGGGACAGGGGGTCCTACGAGCAGTACTTC. Protein sequence: CASSLASLRDRGSYEQYF.

This clone has a handful of counts. The CDR3 protein is CASSVGVVDGGLDEQYF. CDR3 nucleotides: TGTGCCAGCAGCGTAGGGGTCGTGGACGGAGGATTGGACGAGCAGTACTTC. The chain carries TRBV9 and TRBJ2-7, with D possibly TRBD2 on 5 matching bases. Germline V gene sequence: CDR1 SGDLS, CDR2 YYNGEE. Trimming shortened V by 0 bases and J by 5 bases, and 21 bases separated the two germline ends. This CDR3 contains 17 residues.

The J gene is TRBJ2-5, the V gene TRBV10-3; D might be TRBD1 (6 bases). V lost 7 bases, J lost 4 bases, and 16 bases lay in between. The CDR3 runs to 14 residues. CDR1 and CDR2 from the germline V gene are ENHRY and SYGVKD. CDR3 in amino acids: CAINRDLTGETQYF. CDR3 nucleotides: TGTGCCATCAACAGGGACCTTACGGGAGAGACCCAGTACTTC.

CDR3 nucleotide sequence: TGTGCCAGTAGTATTAAGCAGGGCGGAGAGACCCAGTACTTC. This codes for CASSIKQGGETQYF. The rearrangement uses TRBV19 and TRBJ2-5, with a tentative D call TRBD1 (5 bases). Trimming removed 3 bases at V and 4 bases at J, with 12 bases between. Germline CDR1 reads LNHDA; CDR2 reads SQIVND (reference sequence). The CDR3 has 14 residues.

This clone was observed a single time. This chain connects TRBV14 to TRBJ2-7, with 12 bases aligning to TRBD2. The junction had 9 bases not matched to a gene; V was cut back by 0 bases and J by 9 bases. Germline CDR1 reads SGHDN; CDR2 reads FVKESK. The CDR3 covers 16 residues. Written as DNA, the CDR3 is TGTGCCAGCAGCCAAGATCTAGCGGGAGGGCGTAACGGGCAGTACTTC. Translated: CASSQDLAGGRNGQYF.

The chain links TRBV27 to TRBJ2-1, with 9 bases identical to TRBD1. Germline loops: CDR1 MNHEY, CDR2 SMNVEV (reference sequence). CDR3 size: 15 residues. V shed 4 bases, J shed 3 bases, and the junction held 4 bases outside the gene matches. CDR3 sequence (DNA): TGTGCCAGCAGTTCCGACAGGGGGTTCTACAATGAGCAGTTCTTC. Its translation is CASSSDRGFYNEQFF.

DNA of the CDR3: TGCGCCAGCAGTGACAGGGGCCAAGAGACCCAGTACTTC. Amino acid sequence: CASSDRGQETQYF. V and J are TRBV10-1 and TRBJ2-5; D is possibly TRBD1 (6 bases). Per the germline V gene, CDR1 is WNHNN and CDR2 is SYGVQD (reference sequence). The CDR3 contains 13 residues. V lost 3 bases, J lost 1 base, and 6 bases lay in between.

The chain has TRBV7-9 and TRBJ2-7; no clear D. Trimming removed 7 bases from V and 2 bases from J, with 15 bases in between. The CDR3 runs to 14 residues. CDR1 and CDR2 (germline): SEHNR, FQNEAQ (reference sequence). CDR3 loop: CASTTVFPPYEQYF. The CDR3 bases are TGTGCCAGCACCACAGTGTTTCCCCCCTACGAGCAGTACTTC.

The J gene is TRBJ2-3, the V gene TRBV7-9; D gene unclear. This CDR3 comprises 11 residues. V gave up 3 bases and J gave up 2 bases, with 0 bases separating them. The V gene's germline CDR1 is SEHNR and CDR2 FQNEAQ (reference sequence). The chain's CDR3 is CASSFTDTQYF. For the CDR3, the DNA is TGTGCCAGCAGCTTCACAGATACGCAGTATTTT.

To note about this clone: Other DNA sequences in this specimen translate into the identical CDR3. This chain links TRBV4-3 with TRBJ1-1, with a weak D call TRBD1 (6 bases). The germline V and J ends were trimmed by 1 base and 1 base, with 10 bases remaining between them. The CDR3 has 15 amino acids. Germline V gives CDR1 LGHNA, CDR2 YSLEER. CDR3 nucleotide sequence: TGCGCCAGCAGCCAAGCGGGGGGCGGGAACACTGAAGCTTTCTTT. Translating gives CASSQAGGGNTEAFF.

The chain employs TRBV27 and TRBJ1-1; D not resolved. The CDR3 covers 13 residues. In germline, CDR1 is MNHEY, CDR2 SMNVEV (reference sequence). V lost 8 bases to trimming and J lost 7 bases, with 17 bases between them. CDR3 in DNA: TGTGCCAGCGGGCCACTACCTACCGGTGAAGCTTTCTTT. Its protein product is CASGPLPTGEAFF.

The rearrangement joins TRBV14 to TRBJ2-7, with 7 bases aligning to TRBD1. Trimming removed 3 bases from V and 5 bases from J; junction bases left unmatched: 1. Germline loops: CDR1 SGHDN, CDR2 FVKESK. CDR3 size: 12 residues. The CDR3 coding sequence is TGTGCCAGCAGCCAGACAGGGAACGAGCAGTACTTC. It encodes CASSQTGNEQYF.

The chain recombines TRBV5-4 with TRBJ2-1, with TRBD1 matching 7 bases. The V segment lost 1 base and the J segment 2 bases; nucleotides outside the gene matches: 3. The CDR3 length is 15 residues. The germline V gene encodes CDR1 SGHNT and CDR2 YYREEE (reference sequence). CDR3 nucleotides: TGTGCCAGCAGCTTGACACAGGGGACCTACAATGAGCAGTTCTTC. Its translation: CASSLTQGTYNEQFF.

Comments on this clone: The sample holds other DNA sequences that translate to the same CDR3. V and J are TRBV19 and TRBJ1-1; TRBD1 agrees at 8 bases. Germline CDR1 LNHDA, CDR2 SQIVND (reference sequence). This CDR3 has 14 residues. V lost 3 bases, J lost 1 base, and 1 base stayed unmatched. For the CDR3, the DNA is TGTGCCAGTAGTATCGGACAGGGGAACACTGAAGCTTTCTTT. It codes for CASSIGQGNTEAFF.

The chain is built from TRBV2 and TRBJ2-2; 9 bases are a match to TRBD2. Germline V gene lookup returns CDR1 SNHLY and CDR2 FYNNEI. The CDR3 is made up of 14 amino acids. Germline trimming cut 8 bases from V and 5 bases from J; bases unmatched to any gene: 6. The CDR3 nucleotides are TGTGCCAGCCTAAGACTAGCGGAAACCGGGGAGCTGTTTTTT. Its translation: CASLRLAETGELFF.

J is TRBJ1-1 and V is TRBV5-1, with 7 bases fitting TRBD1. The V segment lost 1 base and the J segment 4 bases; nucleotides outside the gene matches: 7. The CDR3 has 15 amino acids. CDR1 is SGHRS, CDR2 YFSETQ, per germline. As DNA, the CDR3 is TGCGCCAGCAGCTTGCTTGGACAGGCGGGCACTGAAGCTTTCTTT. It codes for CASSLLGQAGTEAFF.

This clone has more than one count but fewer than ten. The V call is TRBV10-1, the J call TRBJ1-6; D remains ambiguous. V was clipped by 6 bases and J by 7 bases, with 7 bases between them. The CDR3 is made up of 12 amino acids. Germline V gives CDR1 WNHNN, CDR2 SYGVQD (reference sequence). CDR3 nucleotides: TGCGCCAGCAGGCTAGAGAATTCACCCCTCCACTTT. Residues: CASRLENSPLHF.

This chain uses TRBV7-9 with TRBJ2-7, with D perhaps TRBD1 or TRBD2 (5 bases each). This CDR3 has 14 residues. V was cut by 2 bases and J by 2 bases, with 10 bases left in between. Germline V gives CDR1 SEHNR, CDR2 FQNEAQ (reference sequence). Here the CDR3 reads CASSLRDPAYEQYF. The CDR3, as DNA: TGTGCCAGCAGCTTAAGGGACCCCGCCTACGAGCAGTACTTC.

This sequence joins TRBV3-1 (or the pseudogene TRBV3-2) and TRBJ2-2, with 8 bases that match TRBD2. Germline V lookup: CDR1 LGHDT, CDR2 YNNKEL (reference sequence). The V segment lost 1 base and the J segment 1 base; nucleotides outside the gene matches: 5. The CDR3 runs to 17 residues. CDR3 sequence: CASSQGFGTRNTGELFF. The CDR3 nucleotides are TGTGCCAGCAGCCAAGGGTTCGGGACTAGGAACACCGGGGAGCTGTTTTTT.

This clone was seen only once. This chain links TRBV19 with TRBJ2-6; 9 bases align to TRBD1. Trimming removed 1 base from V and 1 base from J; junction bases left unmatched: 2. The CDR3 runs to 17 residues. Germline CDR1 and CDR2: LNHDA and SQIVND (reference sequence). CDR3 sequence: CASSIAQGASGANVLTF. The CDR3 region has the DNA TGTGCCAGTAGTATAGCACAGGGGGCATCTGGGGCCAACGTCCTGACTTTC.

V usage is TRBV7-6 and J usage is TRBJ2-7; perhaps TRBD1 as D (6 bases). V dropped 5 bases and J dropped 5 bases, with 19 bases sitting between them. Germline CDR1 SGHVS, CDR2 FNYEAQ. This CDR3 has 15 amino acids. This chain's CDR3 is CASSRGQTYFDEQYF. The CDR3 nucleotides are TGTGCCAGCAGCCGTGGACAGACTTACTTTGACGAGCAGTACTTC.

The chain has TRBV2 and TRBJ2-1; the D call may be TRBD1 or TRBD2 (5 bases each). Per germline, CDR1 SNHLY and CDR2 FYNNEI. The germline V and J ends were trimmed by 4 bases and 9 bases, with 19 bases remaining between them. The CDR3 extends over 15 amino acids. CDR3 DNA sequence: TGTGCCAGCAGTGGACAGAGAGCGGCGAGGGGTGAGCAGTTCTTC. Its translation: CASSGQRAARGEQFF.

The chain combines TRBV6-5 with TRBJ2-3; no firm D call. The CDR3 totals 15 residues. Germline assignment: CDR1 MNHEY and CDR2 SVGAGI. The V and J ends lost 0 bases and 2 bases respectively, with 9 bases between them. The CDR3 DNA is TGTGCCAGCAGTTACTCGAGAGATCCCACAGATACGCAGTATTTT. This codes for CASSYSRDPTDTQYF.

The chain employs TRBV5-8 and TRBJ2-7, with TRBD2 as a possible D gene (6 bases). The CDR3 is 14 amino acids. From germline, CDR1 is SGHTS and CDR2 YDEGEE. The germline V and J ends were trimmed by 3 bases and 2 bases, with 12 bases remaining between them. Here the CDR3 DNA reads TGTGCCAGCAGCTGGGGTAGCGGTCCCTACGAGCAGTACTTC. Protein: CASSWGSGPYEQYF.

The chain uses TRBV15 and TRBJ2-7; the D is unclear. Deletions cut 4 bases from V and 4 bases from J, with 8 bases between. Germline V gene lookup returns CDR1 LNHNV and CDR2 YYDKDF (reference sequence). The CDR3 covers 12 residues. CDR3 residues: CATSIGDYEQYF. CDR3 sequence (DNA): TGTGCCACCAGCATTGGGGATTACGAGCAGTACTTC.

The chain couples TRBV27 to TRBJ2-7; D might be TRBD2 (6 bases). The V end was cut by 2 bases, the J end by 4 bases, with 12 bases between. Germline CDR1 and CDR2: MNHEY and SMNVEV (reference sequence). There are 14 residues in the CDR3. The CDR3 region has the DNA TGTGCCAGCAGTTTAGGGCCTCTAGCGTACGAGCAGTACTTC. Translating it yields CASSLGPLAYEQYF.

This clone was observed once. This chain connects TRBV29-1 to TRBJ2-7; 7 positions match TRBD1. Germline assignment: CDR1 SQVTM and CDR2 ANQGSEA. Trimming removed 2 bases from V and 3 bases from J; junction bases left unmatched: 7. The CDR3 contains 14 residues. In DNA form, the CDR3 reads TGCAGCGTTGAAACCTCCGGGACAGACTACGAGCAGTACTTC. This gives the protein CSVETSGTDYEQYF.

In this sample, this clone turned up once. The J gene is TRBJ2-2, the V gene TRBV19; D is perhaps TRBD1 or TRBD2 (5 bases each). Germline-derived CDR1 and CDR2 are LNHDA and SQIVND (reference sequence). CDR3 size: 15 residues. V was clipped by 5 bases and J by 4 bases, with 14 bases between them. The CDR3 region is CASSPLRDPTGELFF. The CDR3 coding sequence is TGTGCCAGTAGTCCCCTACGGGACCCCACCGGGGAGCTGTTTTTT.